The clone carrying this T cell receptor (beta chain) has only a few counts. What it binds is unknown. Four PCR rounds used nested alpha and beta constant region primers plus the SP2 primer. TCRdb re-derived calls from the UMI-ligation and nested PCR reads in MiXCR, one entry per CDR3 protein. The table shows around 37,000 distinct CDR3 sequences, with 9.5% to 12% occurring only once. The data stem from a study of naive and memory T cell subsets. Notes on the study in general: TCR transcript changes with activation or differentiation may affect this RNA method. Far more TCRs reportedly came from tuberculin skin test site biopsies. Delayed type IV hypersensitivity infiltration was taken to explain higher tuberculin-site TCR counts.

The treatment here: skin biopsy from PPD injection site in Mantoux-positive individual. TCR cDNA received a 3' ligated oligonucleotide that carried a UMI. Tuberculin skin test biopsies were taken where PPD was injected in Mantoux-positive people. V gave up 0 bases and J gave up 6 bases; unmatched junction bases: 4. Per the germline V gene, CDR1 is SGHKS and CDR2 is YYEKEE (reference sequence). The CDR3 totals 15 residues. The input for sequencing was skin, taken from a tuberculin skin test site. This TCR was recovered from an adult in good health. The chain has TRBV5-5 and TRBJ2-2; 8 bases align to TRBD2. In DNA form, the CDR3 reads TGTGCCAGCAGCTTGGGAGCGGGAGTGGCCGGGGAGCTGTTTTTT. It specifies CASSLGAGVAGELFF.